The clone carrying this TCR beta chain has at least ten counts. Its antigen is unknown. One entry per CDR3 protein, called by TCRdb with MiXCR from the 5' RACE reads. The sample has about 340,000 distinct CDR3 sequences, around 15% seen once. This specimen belongs to a study of CD8 T cells in ankylosing spondylitis. The CDR3 extends over 14 amino acids. Trimming shortened V by 6 bases and J by 2 bases, and 14 bases separated the two germline ends. Study-wide results and limits: Within matched ankylosing spondylitis synovial fluid, disease-linked clones were reportedly significantly enriched. Seemingly characteristic of ankylosing spondylitis blood was a TCR beta motif consisting of roughly 8 highly homologous variants.

This chain connects TRBV12-3 or TRBV12-4 to TRBJ2-7; D possibly corresponds to TRBD1 (6 bases). This clonotype originated in a male donor with ankylosing spondylitis or in good health (not recorded which). Sequenced: blood, either unsorted or a sorted T cell fraction (not recorded which). DNA for the CDR3: TGTGCCAGCAGCCGTGAACAGGGTGCCTACGAGCAGTACTTC. It yields the protein CASSREQGAYEQYF.